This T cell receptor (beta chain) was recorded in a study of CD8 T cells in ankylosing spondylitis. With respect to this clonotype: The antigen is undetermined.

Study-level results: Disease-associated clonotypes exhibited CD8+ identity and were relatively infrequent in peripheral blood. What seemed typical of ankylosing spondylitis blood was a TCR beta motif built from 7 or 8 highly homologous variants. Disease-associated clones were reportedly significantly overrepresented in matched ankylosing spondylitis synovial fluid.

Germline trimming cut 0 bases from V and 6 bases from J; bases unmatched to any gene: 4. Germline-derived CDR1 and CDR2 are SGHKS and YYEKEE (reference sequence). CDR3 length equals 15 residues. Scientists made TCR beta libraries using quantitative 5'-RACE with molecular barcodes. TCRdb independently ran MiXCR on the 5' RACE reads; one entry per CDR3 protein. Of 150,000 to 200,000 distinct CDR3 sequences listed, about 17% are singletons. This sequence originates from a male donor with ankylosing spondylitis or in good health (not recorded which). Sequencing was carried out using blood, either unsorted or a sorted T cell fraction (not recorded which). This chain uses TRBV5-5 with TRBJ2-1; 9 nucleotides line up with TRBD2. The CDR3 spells CASSLGLAELNEQFF. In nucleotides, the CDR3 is TGTGCCAGCAGCTTGGGACTAGCGGAGCTCAATGAGCAGTTCTTC.